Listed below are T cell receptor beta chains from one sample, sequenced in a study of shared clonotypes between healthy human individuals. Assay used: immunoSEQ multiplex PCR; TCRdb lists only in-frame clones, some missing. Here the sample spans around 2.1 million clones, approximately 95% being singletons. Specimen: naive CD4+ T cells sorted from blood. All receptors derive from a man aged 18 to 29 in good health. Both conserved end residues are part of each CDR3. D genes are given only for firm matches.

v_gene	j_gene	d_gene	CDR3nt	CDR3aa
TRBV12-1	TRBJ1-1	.	TGTGCCAGCCAAGTCAGCCCCGGGACATCTGCGTATGAAGCTTTCTTT	CASQVSPGTSAYEAFF
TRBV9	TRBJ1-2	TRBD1	TGTGCCAGCAGCGTAGGACAGGGGCTCTATGGCTACACCTTC	CASSVGQGLYGYTF
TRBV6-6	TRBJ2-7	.	TGTGCCAGCAGTTCCCTAATGGGGTACGAGCAGTACTTC	CASSSLMGYEQYF
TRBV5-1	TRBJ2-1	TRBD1	TGCGCCAGCAGCTTGGGGACAGGGGTAAATGAGCAGTTCTTC	CASSLGTGVNEQFF
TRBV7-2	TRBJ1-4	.	TGTGCCAGCAGCCCCTCCCTCGGGGACACAACTAATGAAAAACTGTTTTTT	CASSPSLGDTTNEKLFF
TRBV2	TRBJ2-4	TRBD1	TGTGCCAGCAGACGGACAGGGCAAAACATTCAGTACTTC	CASRRTGQNIQYF
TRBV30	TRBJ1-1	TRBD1	TGTGCCTGGGGGTCTTCAAACAGGGGTGGTACTGAAGCTTTCTTT	CAWGSSNRGGTEAFF
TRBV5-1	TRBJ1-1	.	TGCGCCAGCAGCTTGTTGGCAGTGAACACTGAAGCTTTCTTT	CASSLLAVNTEAFF
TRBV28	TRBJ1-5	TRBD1	TGTGCCAGCAGTTTAGTACAGGGGTTTGGCAATCAGCCCCAGCATTTT	CASSLVQGFGNQPQHF
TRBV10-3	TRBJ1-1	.	TGTGCCATCGGTGAGGGAAGCACTGAAGCTTTCTTT	CAIGEGSTEAFF
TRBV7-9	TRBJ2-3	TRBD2	TGTGCCAGCAGCTTAGGGTACGGGGGGGCAACAGATACGCAGTATTTT	CASSLGYGGATDTQYF
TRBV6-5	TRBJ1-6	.	TGTGCCAGCAGGAATTATAATTCACCCCTCCACTTT	CASRNYNSPLHF
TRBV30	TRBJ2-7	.	TGTGCCTGGAGTTTAAATTTGGGGGTGGGCGAGCAGTACTTC	CAWSLNLGVGEQYF
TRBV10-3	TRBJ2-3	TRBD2	TGTGCCGCCAGCTCGAGCGGGGGGGCTATAGATACGCAGTATTTT	CAASSSGGAIDTQYF
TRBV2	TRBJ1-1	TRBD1	TGTGCCAGCAGTACCAGGACAGGGGGCACTGAAGCTTTCTTT	CASSTRTGGTEAFF
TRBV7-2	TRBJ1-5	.	TGTGCCAGCAGCTACCGAGGTCAGCCCCAGCATTTT	CASSYRGQPQHF
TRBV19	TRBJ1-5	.	TGTGCCAGTACCGGTGGGGGCCAGCCCCAGCATTTT	CASTGGGQPQHF
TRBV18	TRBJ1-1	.	TGTGCCAGCTCACCACCCGCAGGAATGAACACTGAAGCTTTCTTT	CASSPPAGMNTEAFF
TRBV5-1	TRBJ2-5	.	TGCGCCAGCAGCTTGGGACCAGGGGAGCAAGAGACCCAGTACTTC	CASSLGPGEQETQYF
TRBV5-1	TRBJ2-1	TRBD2	TGCGCCAGCAGCCCGGGACTAGCGGGGTGGAATGAGCAGTTCTTC	CASSPGLAGWNEQFF
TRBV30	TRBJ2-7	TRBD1	TGTGCCTGGAGTGTATGGGGGCAGGGGGTTCCCTACGAGCAGTACTTC	CAWSVWGQGVPYEQYF
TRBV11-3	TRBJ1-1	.	TGTGCCAGCAGCTTACAGGGTACTGAAGCTTTCTTT	CASSLQGTEAFF
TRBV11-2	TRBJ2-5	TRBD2	TGTGCCAGCAGCTTCGGGACTAGTTTCCCCCAGTACTTC	CASSFGTSFPQYF
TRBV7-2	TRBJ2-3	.	TGTGCCAGCAGCTTTGAAATACCCCGCACAGATACGCAGTATTTT	CASSFEIPRTDTQYF